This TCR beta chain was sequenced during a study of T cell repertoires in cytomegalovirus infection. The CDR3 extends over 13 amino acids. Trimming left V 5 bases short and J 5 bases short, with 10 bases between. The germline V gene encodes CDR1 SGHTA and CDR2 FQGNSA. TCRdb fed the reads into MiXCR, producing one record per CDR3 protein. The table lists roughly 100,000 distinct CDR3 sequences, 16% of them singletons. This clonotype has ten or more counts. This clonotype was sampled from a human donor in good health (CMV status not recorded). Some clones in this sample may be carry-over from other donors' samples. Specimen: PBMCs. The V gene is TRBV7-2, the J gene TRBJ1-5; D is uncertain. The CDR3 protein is CASSPRRDQPQHF. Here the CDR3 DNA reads TGTGCCAGCAGCCCCAGAAGGGATCAGCCCCAGCATTTT.